This T cell receptor (beta chain) originates from a study of cytomegalovirus exposure and HLA in healthy donors (dated by TCRdb to about 2017). With regard to the full study: In an earlier analysis of some 610 of the donors, about 260 Gb of sequence data and just under 120 million unique TCR beta sequences from 150 million to 200 million T cells were reported. To predict cytomegalovirus infection status, the study combined high-throughput TCR immunosequencing, statistical association of individual TCRs with disease status, and machine learning. An early release covering about 600 HLA-typed donors comprised roughly 300 gigabases of sequencing data and tens of millions of unique TCR sequences. Of the roughly 390 genotyped donors, less than 90% were placed in the genetic ancestry cluster associated with self-reported Caucasian donors. Because of strong linkage in the cohort, 4 to 6 DR-DQ haplotypes were treated as single units for association and clustering. All discovery cohort repertoires had been generated using a single sequencing platform. Using immunosequencing, the study profiled T cell repertoires from about 650 subjects and related those repertoires to cytomegalovirus serostatus. Rather than drawing on any new phenotypic data, the later analysis identified candidate immune exposures from TCR beta sequences and the way those sequences occurred across donors. To study patterns of TCR occurrence, a later analysis re-analyzed previously published TCR beta repertoires from several hundred donors and added high-resolution HLA genotyping. On average, over 200,000 unique TCR beta nucleotide sequences were sequenced per donor among a few hundred genotyped donors of the cohort, with about 17% of those sequences being non-productive. In an earlier analysis of several hundred of the donors, high-throughput TCR beta sequencing was used to judge whether each TCR beta V gene segment behaved as functional or pseudogenic. The study aimed to test whether cataloging public T cell receptors could reveal signatures of past pathogen exposure. The number of donors typed differed by locus, with about 629-630 for A, B, C, DRB1 and DQB1, over 500 for DQA1, over 600 for DPA1, and under 490 for DPB1. In a later genetic analysis, genome-wide SNP genotypes for about 65% of the 666 donors were used, and that subset was treated as a discovery cohort. HLA typing covered class I and class II loci at four-digit resolution. Alongside the repertoire data, information on donor age, sex, ethnicity and CMV serostatus was compiled. A separate validation cohort of 90 to 150 different subjects was used in addition to the 666-subject first cohort. Beyond this particular receptor, the publication reports: Because counts were too low, approximately 15 rarely observed V segments, including chromosome 9 orphons, were excluded from the earlier analysis of some 590 of the donors. A later genetic analysis associated a missense DCLRE1C variant with V-gene and J-gene trimming of TCR beta chains, and an independent cohort replicated the association. A later analysis found that HLA-associated TCR beta chains were more clonally expanded and had lower generation probabilities than equally common non-associated chains. A later analysis found that TCR association rates varied across HLA loci, with DRB1 alleles showing the most associated TCRs and HLA-C alleles the fewest. The classifier was reported to diagnose cytomegalovirus status with high specificity and sensitivity in both the original cohort and the validation cohort. This cohort had only TCR beta chains sequenced, and the lack of alpha or paired-chain data limited which features could be detected. In a later analysis, 16,951 TCR beta sequences were associated with specific HLA alleles at a false discovery rate of 0.05. According to a later analysis, most CMV-associated TCR beta chains appeared to be HLA-restricted, and the HLA associations seemed to be driven largely by CMV exposure. The study gave a list of around 170 TCR beta chains associated with cytomegalovirus. According to the authors, the approach could potentially be generalized to other disease states and immunological phenotypes. A cluster of highly shared sequence variants was judged likely to be a technical artifact of the sequencing pipeline. Linkage disequilibrium might explain the correlated functional status among segregating V segments, but an unknown experimental factor could not be ruled out. Most TCR sequences were observed very rarely across donors, whereas some public TCRs were present in many individuals. Presence/absence analyses assumed roughly uniform sequencing depth across donors, an assumption that may not hold. A later analysis reported that several top co-occurrence clusters appeared linked to parvovirus B19, influenza, CMV and Epstein-Barr virus. CMV serostatus was the only immune exposure information available for the cohort. When HLA alleles, especially DR and DQ, strongly co-occurred, TCR associations were difficult to assign to individual alleles. HLA typing was unavailable for some donors at each locus, so association tests used only the typed subset. According to a later genetic analysis, donors in an Asian-associated ancestry cluster had fewer N-insertions in productive TCRs than the approximately 690-donor mean. In an earlier analysis of fewer than 700 of the donors, most TCR beta V segments appeared in productive rearrangements about 87% or about 30% of the time, broadly matching IMGT annotations. A further reported finding was that TCR beta sequences accurately predicted the HLA-A and HLA-B alleles for most subjects in the first cohort. In vitro tests confirmed that three of the cytomegalovirus-associated TCR beta chains recognize cytomegalovirus antigens. Some IMGT-functional V segments, including TRBV6-2 and TRBV6-3, could not be distinguished by the 87-base-pair reads and were therefore excluded.

Libraries came from the immunoSEQ multiplex PCR assay. A mixture of 60 forward primers for TCR Vbeta segments and 13 reverse primers for TCR Jbeta segments was used in the multiplex PCR. The CDR3 region of rearranged TCR beta genes was amplified from genomic DNA with a multiplex PCR assay. Amplified TCR beta libraries were sequenced as 87-base-pair reads on the Illumina HiSeq System. Per the authors' processing: A later analysis counted tens of millions of unique TCR beta chains across the 666 repertoires, and roughly 9.9 million of these chains were shared by at least two donors. Raw reads were error-corrected and collapsed into unique sequences with a nearest-neighbor algorithm that merged closely related sequences to remove PCR and sequencing errors. Alignment of CDR3 sequences to IMGT reference sequences was used to assign V, D and J gene segments. Each retained sequence needed at least a six-nucleotide match to both a V gene segment and a J gene segment. A rearrangement was called productive if the CDR3 had no stop codons and remained in frame with V and J, and every other rearrangement was called non-productive. Following IMGT convention, CDR3 was defined as the stretch from the second conserved V-encoded cysteine to the conserved J-encoded phenylalanine. Sequences without an unambiguous match to a single V gene segment were excluded from the earlier analysis of approximately 600 of the donors. In an earlier analysis of 587 of the donors, a V segment was called functional when productive rearrangements were above 56.7%, and segregating when the standard deviation between donors exceeded 5%. To diagnose cytomegalovirus status from the catalog of TCR beta chain sequences, a statistical classification framework was built. V and J gene assignment, in a later analysis, came from comparing TCR nucleotide sequences with IMGT/GENE-DB human TR gene sequences. Using the TCRdist pipeline, a later analysis assigned CDR3 sequences along with most-parsimonious VDJ recombination scenarios. In a later analysis, every TCR beta chain was defined by the combination of its CDR3 amino acid sequence and its V-gene family, and reads without a unique V-gene family were dropped. As a way to deal with suspected cross-contamination and a sequencing artifact, a later analysis dropped nearly 600 nucleotide sequences that were highly shared and had low generation probability. In a later analysis, a clonal expansion index for each public chain was calculated from normalized within-repertoire ranks of inferred template counts. In a later analysis, generation probabilities were computed with a VDJ recombination model fitted to out-of-frame rearrangements, and the resulting probabilities were checked against IGoR. In a later analysis, hypergeometric tests were used to score TCR-TCR, TCR-HLA and TCR-CMV co-occurrence, with a repertoire-size bias correction applied to TCR pairs. False discovery rates were estimated in a later analysis by permuting HLA or CMV assignments 20 times. A later analysis grouped co-occurring TCRs with DBSCAN, adding TCRdist sequence similarity when clustering within HLA-allele-positive subsets. Repertoires with fewer than 30,000 or more than 120,000 public chains, plus five repertoires with anomalous nucleotide sharing, were excluded from co-occurrence clustering. This is the immuneACCESS table as TCRdb keeps it, with only in-frame sequences that have V and J called. A part of the clones is gone; compared with another copy, unresolved V genes explain less than half, and the rest is unexplained. The D gene and trimming were derived from the DNA, and the V and J assignments and clone size from that table. This sample gives around 150,000 clones in total; 55% to 85% of them show up just once. The ten largest clones represent approximately 2% of the sample.

CDR1 and CDR2 are read off the germline V gene as KGHSH and LQKENI. The CDR3 runs 14 amino acids, cysteine and phenylalanine included. Only the CDR3 region is kept as DNA, spanning 42 bases read in frame from base 1. The cohort comprised 670 or so healthy bone marrow donors. At the time of sampling, every cohort member was nominally healthy, though immune exposures that went unrecorded were likely present. The donor was CMV seronegative and belonged to the group of over 300 seronegative cohort members. Each donor provided a peripheral blood sample, and peripheral blood mononuclear cells were used for TCR beta sequencing. Genomic DNA was extracted from the blood cell samples with the Qiagen DNeasy Blood Extraction Kit. For this clone: Its antigen has not been determined. The junction and the germline gene differ at one end; a read error may be behind it.

The chain is assembled from TRBV18 and TRBJ2-5; a stretch of 7 junction bases matches TRBD1. Sequencing used PBMCs. This receptor was identified in a man between 35 and 55 years old in good health and CMV-seronegative. The CDR3 region reads CASLPRGTEETQYF. The nucleotide sequence is TGTGCCAGCTTACCAAGGGGGACAGAAGAGACCCAGTACTTC.